The 2 T cell receptor beta chains in this list originate from one sample, sequenced in a study of blood T cell dynamics during melanoma immunotherapy. Sequencing used immunoSEQ multiplex PCR; TCRdb keeps in-frame clones, though not all of them. Of roughly 15,000 clones detected, roughly 85% appear once; the ten largest clones hold 7.8%. As to time point: week 3, after first cycle of checkpoint inhibitor. The input for sequencing was blood, taken from a patient treated with checkpoint blockade. The receptor source for this set is a human donor with melanoma.

The V call is TRBV28, the J call TRBJ1-5, with unresolved D. The CDR3 consists of 14 residues. CDR1 is MDHEN and CDR2 is SYDVKM in the germline V gene. Trimming took 7 bases from V and 1 from J, leaving 11 bases between them. CDR3 protein: CASTTTGSNQPQHF. CDR3 DNA: TGTGCCAGCACTACCACGGGGAGCAATCAGCCCCAGCATTTT.

This chain connects TRBV2 to TRBJ1-6; a weak D match, TRBD1 (5 bases). V was clipped by 3 bases and J by 5 bases, with 8 bases between them. The CDR3 is 14 residues long. The germline V gene encodes CDR1 SNHLY and CDR2 FYNNEI. CDR3 bases: TGTGCCAGCAGTGATCAGGGAGATAATTCACCCCTCCACTTT. It codes for CASSDQGDNSPLHF.